The rows below give T cell receptor beta chains drawn from one sample of a study of cytotoxic CD8 clonotypes in ibrutinib-treated CLL. TCRdb keeps only in-frame clones here, not all; method: immunoSEQ multiplex PCR. This sample has around 310,000 clones; about 80% occur once, and the top ten carry over 5.5%. The sequences come from PBMCs, collected before ibrutinib treatment. Receptors were obtained from a human donor with chronic lymphocytic leukemia. Each CDR3 is given with its conserved first and last residue. Each record gives: clone size, D gene, J gene, V gene, CDR3 DNA, CDR3 protein. A D gene is named only where the DNA matches it firmly. Clone size is not always given. Where it is, it says once, few, many or a class for expanded clones.

-	TRBD1	TRBJ2-1	TRBV5-5	TGTGCCAGCAGCTTCCTGACAGGGGCCTACAATGAGCAGTTCTTC	CASSFLTGAYNEQFF
-	-	TRBJ2-5	TRBV9	TGTGCCAGCAGCGTAGGGCCCTGGATGATCAGAGAGACCCAGTACTTC	CASSVGPWMIRETQYF
-	-	TRBJ1-2	TRBV29-1	TGCAGCGTTCAGGGTTTCTCCGGCGATGGCTACACCTTC	CSVQGFSGDGYTF
once	-	TRBJ2-7	TRBV7-8	TGTGCCAGCAGCTTAGTTTTCGCACCCTACGAGCAGTACTTC	CASSLVFAPYEQYF
-	-	TRBJ2-7	TRBV4-3	TGCGCCAGCAGCCAAGATCAGGGCACGATCTACGAGCAGTACTTC	CASSQDQGTIYEQYF
-	-	TRBJ2-3	TRBV15	TGTGCCACCAGCAGGCCAGGAGCAAGCACAGATACGCAGTATTTT	CATSRPGASTDTQYF
-	-	TRBJ2-1	TRBV18	TGTGCCAGCTCACGATTAGGCTCGGGAGTGGGCAATGAGCAGTTCTTC	CASSRLGSGVGNEQFF
-	-	TRBJ1-5	TRBV2	TGTGCCAGCACGACCGTCTTCAATCAGCCCCAGCATTTT	CASTTVFNQPQHF
-	TRBD1	TRBJ2-6	TRBV4-3	TGCGCCAGCAGCCCCGGACAGGAACCCCTCTCTGGGGCCAACGTCCTGACTTTC	CASSPGQEPLSGANVLTF
-	TRBD1	TRBJ2-7	TRBV27	TGTGCCAGCAGTTTCAGCAGGGGGTTGGGGCAGTACTTC	CASSFSRGLGQYF
-	-	TRBJ2-1	TRBV7-9	TGTGCCAGCAGCTTACCCGGGTCCCATGAGCAGTTCTTC	CASSLPGSHEQFF
-	-	TRBJ1-5	TRBV27	TGTGCCAGCAGTTTCTTTAGCAATCAGCCCCAGCATTTT	CASSFFSNQPQHF
-	-	TRBJ1-2	TRBV19	TGTGCCAGTAGTGCTCGGCAAGGTGGCTACACCTTC	CASSARQGGYTF
-	-	TRBJ1-2	TRBV7-2	TGTGCCAGCAGCTTACTGACGCGAAACTATGGCTACACCTTC	CASSLLTRNYGYTF
few	-	TRBJ1-1	TRBV5-8	TGTGCCAGCAGCCGAGGAATGACAGGACTCGGGGAAGCTTTCTTT	CASSRGMTGLGEAFF
few	-	TRBJ2-7	TRBV9	TGTGCCAGCAGCCCGAGGAGGAACGAGCAGTACTTC	CASSPRRNEQYF
-	-	TRBJ1-4	TRBV4-1	TGCGCCAGCAGCCAAGATACGCGGAGGGCTTTGGAAAAACTGTTTTTT	CASSQDTRRALEKLFF
-	-	TRBJ2-3	TRBV29-1	TGCAGCGTTGAAGTGTCAGCTAGCACAGATACGCAGTATTTT	CSVEVSASTDTQYF
-	-	TRBJ1-1	TRBV2	TGTGCCACCACCGTTTGGGTCGGGCAAGGTGAAGCTTTCTTT	CATTVWVGQGEAFF
-	TRBD2	TRBJ2-1	TRBV7-2	TGTGCCAGCAGCCTAAGACTAGCGGGACCCCACAATGAGCAGTTCTTC	CASSLRLAGPHNEQFF
-	TRBD2	TRBJ2-6	TRBV30	TGTGCCTGGAGTATCACAGCGGGAGGGGGAACTGGGGCCAACGTCCTGACTTTC	CAWSITAGGGTGANVLTF
once	TRBD2	TRBJ2-1	TRBV12-5	TGTGCTAGTGGTTTGACCGGGACTAGCGGAAAAAATGAGCAGTTCTTC	CASGLTGTSGKNEQFF
-	-	TRBJ2-7	TRBV4-1	TGCGCCAGCAGCCAGCCAGACAGAGCCTACGAGCAGTACTTC	CASSQPDRAYEQYF
-	-	TRBJ1-2	TRBV28	TGTGCCAGCAGTTTGTCGGGGATAGGGTATGGCTACACCTTC	CASSLSGIGYGYTF
-	-	TRBJ1-5	TRBV5-6	TGTGCCAGCAGCTTGGCTTCGACTGGCAATCAGCCCCAGCATTTT	CASSLASTGNQPQHF
few	TRBD1	TRBJ2-1	TRBV9	TGTGCCAGCAGCCCTACCCCGGGACAGTCTCGCAATGAGCAGTTCTTC	CASSPTPGQSRNEQFF
-	TRBD2	TRBJ2-2	TRBV5-1	TGCGCCAGCAGCGGGGGACTAGGGAGCACCGGGGAGCTGTTTTTT	CASSGGLGSTGELFF
-	TRBD2	TRBJ2-1	TRBV15	TGTGCCACCAGTACACTAGCGGGGATATACAATGAGCAGTTCTTC	CATSTLAGIYNEQFF
-	-	TRBJ2-5	TRBV2	TGTGCCAGCAAATTGGGAGAGACCCAGTACTTC	CASKLGETQYF
few	-	TRBJ2-7	TRBV4-2	TGTGCCAGCAGCCAAGTATATCGTCAGGTCTCCTACGAGCAGTACTTC	CASSQVYRQVSYEQYF
-	-	TRBJ2-3	TRBV7-9	TGTGCCAGCAGCTTACGCCAGGGGGGTTTCAACACAGATACGCAGTATTTT	CASSLRQGGFNTDTQYF
few	-	TRBJ1-2	TRBV28	TGTGCCAGCAGTCCAAGGGCTATTTATGGCTACACCTTC	CASSPRAIYGYTF
-	-	TRBJ2-2	TRBV6-5	TGTGCCAGCAGTGCAATCGAGGGGGCCGGGGAGCTGTTTTTT	CASSAIEGAGELFF
-	-	TRBJ2-1	TRBV6-5	TGTGCCAGCAGTTGGGTTAGCTCCTACAATGAGCAGTTCTTC	CASSWVSSYNEQFF
-	TRBD2	TRBJ2-7	TRBV27	TGTGCCAGCAGTTTGACCTCGCGGGAGGGGCCTTACGAGCAGTACTTC	CASSLTSREGPYEQYF
-	TRBD2	TRBJ2-5	TRBV4-2	TGTGCCAGCAGCCAAGTGGGAGCGGGAGGGCCGCGGGGAGAGACCCAGTACTTC	CASSQVGAGGPRGETQYF
few	TRBD2	TRBJ2-3	TRBV11-2	TGTGCCAGCAGCTTACGACTAGCGGGAGAGCGCCGTTTCACAGATACGCAGTATTTT	CASSLRLAGERRFTDTQYF
-	-	TRBJ2-2	TRBV15	TGTGCCACCAGCAGGGGGCGTTCGGACACCGGGGAGCTGTTTTTT	CATSRGRSDTGELFF
-	TRBD1	TRBJ2-3	TRBV7-9	TGTGCCAGCAGCTCCGGACAGGGGTGGTCAGATACGCAGTATTTT	CASSSGQGWSDTQYF
-	TRBD2	TRBJ2-5	TRBV9	TGTGCCAGCAGCGGGGCTAGCGGGGTGACCCAGTACTTC	CASSGASGVTQYF
-	-	TRBJ1-1	TRBV10-3	TGTGCCATCACCGGGACGGCTGAGACTGAAGCTTTCTTT	CAITGTAETEAFF
-	TRBD1	TRBJ2-7	TRBV7-2	TGTGCCAGCAGCTCGCCGGGACAGGGGACCTACGAGCAGTACTTC	CASSSPGQGTYEQYF
-	-	TRBJ2-6	TRBV6-5	TGTGCCAGCAGTTATGACGCGGCCAACGTCCTGACTTTC	CASSYDAANVLTF
-	-	TRBJ1-3	TRBV4-2	TGTGCCAGCAGCCAAGAATCGCGCGGGACTGGAAACACCATATATTTT	CASSQESRGTGNTIYF
few	-	TRBJ2-2	TRBV5-1	TGCGCCAGCAGCTTGGCCGCGGATGCCACCGGGGAGCTGTTTTTT	CASSLAADATGELFF
-	-	TRBJ2-7	TRBV5-1	TGCGCCAGCAGCTTGGCCGGTGGTAGCGGTTACTCCTACGAGCAGTACTTC	CASSLAGGSGYSYEQYF
-	-	TRBJ2-7	TRBV27	TGTGCCAGCAGTCCCCCTCCGACAGGAAACTACGAGCAGTACTTC	CASSPPPTGNYEQYF
-	-	TRBJ2-7	TRBV28	TGTGCCAGCAGTTTATATCAGCGGGAGCAGTACTTC	CASSLYQREQYF
-	-	TRBJ2-1	TRBV18	TGTGCCAGCTCACCACCCGTAAGGACGGTGATCAATGAGCAGTTCTTC	CASSPPVRTVINEQFF
-	-	TRBJ2-5	TRBV29-1	TGCAGCGTTTCAATTAGCCAAGAGACCCAGTACTTC	CSVSISQETQYF
-	TRBD1	TRBJ1-5	TRBV6-5	TGTGCCAGCAGCGCTCCTTTACAGGGGGTTCAGCCCCAGCATTTT	CASSAPLQGVQPQHF
once	-	TRBJ2-1	TRBV11-2	TGTGCCAGCAGCTTGGAACCGGGGTGGGGACCCTACAATGAGCAGTTCTTC	CASSLEPGWGPYNEQFF
-	TRBD2	TRBJ2-7	TRBV2	TGTGCCAGCTCAGTGCGGGAGGTGGCCGAGCAGTACTTC	CASSVREVAEQYF
-	TRBD1	TRBJ2-2	TRBV7-9	TGTGCCAGCAGCCCCCGGGACAGGGGGCTTCTTTCAGGCGCCGGGGAGCTGTTTTTT	CASSPRDRGLLSGAGELFF
-	TRBD2	TRBJ2-1	TRBV4-2	TGTGCCAGCAGCCAATTAAATAGCGGGTCCACGAGCTTTGAGCAGTTCTTC	CASSQLNSGSTSFEQFF
-	TRBD2	TRBJ2-7	TRBV4-2	TGTGCCAGCAGCCAAACACTAGCGGGAGGGACCTTCGCCATTTACGAGCAGTACTTC	CASSQTLAGGTFAIYEQYF
-	-	TRBJ2-7	TRBV9	TGTGCCAGCAGCGCCTCCGGGACTTCAGCCTACGAGCAGTACTTC	CASSASGTSAYEQYF
-	TRBD2	TRBJ2-5	TRBV5-1	TGCGCCAGCAGCTTGGTCCCGGGAGGCCGACAAGAGACCCAGTACTTC	CASSLVPGGRQETQYF
-	-	TRBJ1-1	TRBV11-2	TGTGCCAGCAGCTTAGGGGGGCGGTTGGCTTTCTTT	CASSLGGRLAFF